The clone carrying this T cell receptor (beta chain) was found once. Antigen unknown. Method: immunoSEQ multiplex PCR; TCRdb's copy keeps in-frame clones and lacks some. This table has some 16,000 clones, about 77% appearing once. Unexposed donor CD4+ T cells date from about 2011-2019, before the COVID-19 pandemic. The cells were cultured for 10 days before CD4+ T cells were isolated. This record belongs to a study of CD4 T cells in relation to SARS-CoV-2 and coronaviruses. Sequences were obtained from CD4+ T cells from PBMCs, cultured in vitro. The receptor's source is a human donor in good health.

The CDR3 sequence is CASSSGQGREKLFF. The CDR3 DNA sequence: TGCGCCAGCAGCTCCGGACAGGGTAGGGAAAAACTGTTTTTT. This chain joins TRBV5-1 and TRBJ1-4, with 8 bases fitting TRBD1. Germline CDR1 SGHRS, CDR2 YFSETQ. CDR3 length: 14 amino acids. Trimming removed 3 bases from V and 8 bases from J; junction bases left unmatched: 6.